This T cell receptor (beta chain) was captured by sequencing in a study of shared clonotypes between healthy human individuals. Only in-frame clones appear in the TCRdb table, and some are missing; sequencing was by immunoSEQ multiplex PCR. The sample carries approximately 1.4 million clones, about 98% recorded once. The clonotype was recovered from a man between 25 and 39 years old in good health. Source material: naive CD4+ T cells sorted from blood. As for subset: CD45RA+ positively selected.

The CDR3 coding sequence is TGCGCCAGCAGCCAAGAAGACAGCCGAGGCTACACCTTC. Translation gives CASSQEDSRGYTF. The chain links TRBV4-3 to TRBJ1-2; maybe TRBD1 (5 bases). The V end was cut by 0 bases, the J end by 8 bases, with 10 bases between. Germline CDR1 LGHNA, CDR2 YSLEER. This CDR3 spans 13 amino acids.